These 29 T cell receptor beta chains originate from one sample sequenced in a study of multiple sclerosis patients with progressive multifocal leukoencephalopathy. Time point specified: time of PML onset. Measured with immunoSEQ multiplex PCR; TCRdb has only the in-frame clones, and not every one. The sample has roughly 34,000 clones; more than 75% are singletons. Sequences were derived from PBMCs, sampled from a patient treated with natalizumab. The source is a human donor with progressive multifocal leukoencephalopathy.

The chain links TRBV10-3 to TRBJ2-7; 11 nucleotides line up with TRBD2. The germline gives CDR1 ENHRY, CDR2 SYGVKD. With V trimmed by 6 bases and J by 3 bases, 4 bases remained unmatched. This CDR3 spans 14 amino acids. The CDR3 protein is CAISGTSGNYEQYF. As DNA, the CDR3 is TGTGCCATCAGCGGGACTAGCGGAAACTACGAGCAGTACTTC.

This clone appeared a single time. V and J are TRBV6-5 and TRBJ1-1; 7 bases align to TRBD1. Germline trimming cut 5 bases from V and 2 bases from J; bases unmatched to any gene: 5. This CDR3 is built from 14 residues. Germline lookup yields CDR1 MNHEY and CDR2 SVGAGI. CDR3 loop: CASSKGDRNTEAFF. The CDR3 coding sequence is TGTGCCAGCAGTAAAGGGGACAGAAACACTGAAGCTTTCTTT.

DNA for the CDR3: TGTGCCAGCAGCTTTAGGGACAGGGGGCATTACGAGCAGTACTTC. Translation: CASSFRDRGHYEQYF. This chain joins TRBV7-2 and TRBJ2-7; 12 bases align to TRBD1. The germline V gene has CDR1 SGHTA and CDR2 FQGNSA. J gave up 4 bases and V 3 bases, and 4 bases lay outside the gene matches. CDR3 length equals 15 residues.

V and J are TRBV18 and TRBJ2-3; D might be TRBD2 (6 bases). The ends were cut back, 3 bases at V and 3 bases at J, with 10 bases in the middle. The CDR3 runs to 14 residues. The germline V gene has CDR1 KGHSH and CDR2 LQKENI. CDR3 in amino acids: CASSPGSRTDTQYF. CDR3 DNA sequence: TGTGCCAGCTCACCCGGGAGTCGTACAGATACGCAGTATTTT.

This chain uses TRBV5-1 with TRBJ1-1, with D perhaps TRBD1 (6 bases). The V gene lost 4 bases and the J gene lost 1 base, with 17 bases spanning the gap. The germline CDR1 and CDR2 sequences are SGHRS and YFSETQ. The CDR3 extends over 16 amino acids. For the CDR3, the DNA is TGCGCCAGCAGCCTTGTGTGGGGGCTCGCGAACACTGAAGCTTTCTTT. It codes for CASSLVWGLANTEAFF.

V usage is TRBV28 and J usage is TRBJ1-6, with 9 bases lining up with TRBD1. Losses at the gene ends were 8 bases for V and 9 bases for J; bases not matched to a gene: 5. Germline loops: CDR1 MDHEN, CDR2 SYDVKM. The CDR3 consists of 13 residues. Here the CDR3 DNA reads TGTGCCAGCTGGGGACAGGGTTTTTCACCCCTCCACTTT. It is translated as CASWGQGFSPLHF.

The sample holds a few counts of this clone. The chain carries TRBV5-8 and TRBJ2-7; the match to TRBD2 covers 8 bases. There are 15 residues in the CDR3. CDR1 SGHTS and CDR2 YDEGEE come from the germline V gene. V lost 1 base and J lost 1; bases outside the gene matches: 4. This CDR3 is CASSLRGRPSYEQYF. The CDR3 nucleotides read TGTGCCAGCAGCTTGCGCGGGAGGCCGTCCTACGAGCAGTACTTC.

V and J are TRBV19 and TRBJ1-1; D is ambiguous. The CDR3 covers 15 residues. Germline V gives CDR1 LNHDA, CDR2 SQIVND (reference sequence). Trimming shortened V by 1 base and J by 4 bases, and 13 bases separated the two germline ends. The DNA of the CDR3 is TGTGCCAGTAGTATAGCTTCCGGGAAGGTCACTGAAGCTTTCTTT. As protein: CASSIASGKVTEAFF.

As DNA, the CDR3 is TGTGCCAGTAGTATTCCACTCTCTGGGGTCAGCAATCAGCCCCAGCATTTT. Translation: CASSIPLSGVSNQPQHF. This chain links TRBV19 with TRBJ1-5; D not certain. The V gene's germline CDR1 is LNHDA and CDR2 SQIVND (reference sequence). V was cut by 3 bases and J by 1 base, with 16 bases left in between. The CDR3 runs 17 residues.

The chain joins TRBV7-2 to TRBJ1-4; the match to TRBD1 covers 10 bases. The CDR3 has 15 residues. The trim removed 5 bases at V and 10 bases at J, leaving 10 bases unmatched. Germline V gene data show CDR1 as SGHTA and CDR2 as FQGNSA. DNA of the CDR3: TGTGCCAGCAGCCCCCCGGGACAGGGGTCTGGAAAACTGTTTTTT. It translates to CASSPPGQGSGKLFF.

This chain joins TRBV5-1 and TRBJ2-7; tentatively, D is TRBD1 (6 bases). The CDR3 length is 16 residues. CDR1 and CDR2 (germline): SGHRS, YFSETQ. V gave up 0 bases and J gave up 0 bases, with 13 bases separating them. The CDR3 loop is CASSLVPDSSSYEQYF. The CDR3 nucleotides are TGCGCCAGCAGCTTGGTACCGGACAGCTCCTCCTACGAGCAGTACTTC.

The chain employs TRBV10-3 and TRBJ2-7, with D possibly matching TRBD1 (5 bases). The germline V gene has CDR1 ENHRY and CDR2 SYGVKD. Trimming removed 4 bases from V and 1 base from J, with 5 bases in between. The CDR3 has 12 amino acids. The DNA of the CDR3 is TGTGCCATCAGTGGACAGTCCTACGAGCAGTACTTC. Translation gives CAISGQSYEQYF.

This clone was found a few times. The gene calls are TRBV10-3 and TRBJ1-4, with 7 bases fitting TRBD1. CDR3 length equals 13 residues. Losses at the gene ends were 6 bases for V and 6 bases for J; bases not matched to a gene: 4. The germline CDR1 and CDR2 sequences are ENHRY and SYGVKD. The CDR3 protein is CAIRGTVDEKLFF. In DNA, the CDR3 is TGTGCCATCAGGGGGACAGTGGATGAAAAACTGTTTTTT.

This clone has a single count. The J gene is TRBJ2-3, the V gene TRBV7-8; D call uncertain. Germline loops: CDR1 SGHVS, CDR2 FQNEAQ. With 2 bases removed from V and 2 bases from J, the gap between germline ends came to 11 bases. The CDR3 contains 15 residues. The CDR3 protein is CASSLRPGPTDTQYF. In nucleotides, the CDR3 is TGTGCCAGCAGCTTAAGGCCGGGCCCCACAGATACGCAGTATTTT.

The rearrangement joins TRBV9 to TRBJ1-2; 10 bases map to TRBD1. J gave up 6 bases and V 4 bases, and 6 bases lay outside the gene matches. The CDR3 length is 14 residues. The V gene's germline CDR1 is SGDLS and CDR2 YYNGEE. In DNA, the CDR3 is TGTGCCAGCAGCCCCGACAGGGGGCGAGATGGCTACACCTTC. Translation: CASSPDRGRDGYTF.

The chain has TRBV28 and TRBJ2-1, with unresolved D. V dropped 6 bases and J dropped 2 bases, with 20 bases sitting between them. CDR1 is MDHEN and CDR2 is SYDVKM in the germline V gene. The CDR3 runs 17 residues. The CDR3 sequence: CASRLQVGVSPYNEQFF. The DNA for the CDR3 is TGTGCCAGCAGACTCCAAGTCGGAGTTTCCCCCTACAATGAGCAGTTCTTC.

The J gene is TRBJ1-1, the V gene TRBV27; tentative D call: TRBD1 (5 bases). The V gene's germline CDR1 is MNHEY and CDR2 SMNVEV (reference sequence). This CDR3 spans 13 amino acids. V shed 3 bases and J shed 6 bases, with 11 bases lying between them. CDR3 region: CASSLAGSPEAFF. CDR3 nucleotide sequence: TGTGCCAGCAGTTTGGCAGGGTCCCCTGAAGCTTTCTTT.

This sequence joins TRBV2 and TRBJ2-5; 11 bases line up with TRBD2. The CDR3 loop spans 17 amino acids. The V gene end was trimmed by 2 bases and the J gene end by 5 bases; junction bases not matched to a gene: 10. Looked up from germline, CDR1 is SNHLY and CDR2 is FYNNEI. The CDR3 protein is CASSESTSGSVRETQYF. The CDR3 coding sequence is TGTGCCAGCAGTGAATCAACTAGCGGGAGCGTTCGGGAGACCCAGTACTTC.

The V and J genes are TRBV29-1 and TRBJ1-1, with D possibly TRBD1 on 5 matching bases. The CDR3 is 13 amino acids. Trimming removed 1 base from V and 5 bases from J, with 11 bases in between. In germline, CDR1 is SQVTM, CDR2 ANQGSEA. The CDR3 loop reads CSVEVTEGTEAFF. DNA of the CDR3: TGCAGCGTTGAAGTTACGGAGGGGACTGAAGCTTTCTTT.

This rearrangement joins TRBV6-5 to TRBJ1-3; TRBD1 agrees at 7 bases. CDR3 size: 16 residues. Germline V gives CDR1 MNHEY, CDR2 SVGAGI. J was trimmed by 4 bases and V by 2 bases; bases with no gene match: 8. The CDR3 protein is CASSYQPQGIGNTIYF. The CDR3, as DNA: TGTGCCAGCAGTTACCAACCACAGGGGATAGGAAACACCATATATTTT.

This chain uses TRBV5-1 with TRBJ2-2; D is undetermined. The germline V and J ends were trimmed by 0 bases and 1 base, with 7 bases remaining between them. CDR1 SGHRS and CDR2 YFSETQ come from the germline V gene. This CDR3 has 15 residues. The CDR3 nucleotides read TGCGCCAGCAGCTTGGCCCGGAAGAACACCGGGGAGCTGTTTTTT. Protein product: CASSLARKNTGELFF. Supplemented by reference TRBV5-1 and TRBJ2-2, the full variable domain reads KAGVTQTPRYLIKTRGQQVTLSCSPISGHRSVSWYQQTPGQGLQFLFEYFSETQRNKGNFPGRFSGRQFSNSRSEMNVSTLELGDSALYLCASSLARKNTGELFFGEGSRLTVL.

The chain couples TRBV27 to TRBJ1-2, with 7 bases matching TRBD1. The CDR3 spans 16 residues. The ends lost 5 bases at V and 4 bases at J; junction bases unmatched: 13. CDR1 and CDR2 from the germline V gene are MNHEY and SMNVEV (reference sequence). The CDR3 protein is CASSANPGQSLYGYTF. The CDR3 DNA reads as TGTGCCAGCAGTGCCAATCCGGGACAGTCGCTCTATGGCTACACCTTC.

The chain carries TRBV4-1 and TRBJ2-3; TRBD1 matches at 7 bases. This CDR3 is built from 16 residues. V trimming: 3 bases; J trimming: 4 bases; junction bases outside the gene matches: 10. Germline V lookup: CDR1 MGHRA, CDR2 YSYEKL. CDR3 loop: CASSHPRQGSADTQYF. The CDR3 nucleotides are TGCGCCAGCAGCCACCCCCGACAGGGATCCGCAGATACGCAGTATTTT.

This rearrangement joins TRBV27 to TRBJ1-2; the D gene is possibly TRBD1 (6 bases). The CDR3 totals 12 residues. The V end was cut by 8 bases, the J end by 8 bases, with 15 bases between. Germline V lookup: CDR1 MNHEY, CDR2 SMNVEV (reference sequence). The CDR3 bases are TGTGCCAGCGCTAAAAAGGGGGGCGGCTACACCTTC. This gives the protein CASAKKGGGYTF.

As concerns this clone: The germline gene is not matched at one end of the junction; a read error may be the cause. The V call is TRBV5-1, the J call TRBJ1-1, with D possibly matching TRBD1 (6 bases). Germline CDR1 is SGHRS and CDR2 is YFSETQ. The CDR3 runs to 13 residues. Here the CDR3 DNA reads TGCGCCAGCAGCTTGGAGGTTCCAGGGGCCGGGACTTTT. Translation: CASSLEVPGAGTF.

The V and J genes are TRBV7-2 and TRBJ2-3; possible D gene TRBD2, 5 bases. Trimming left V 1 base short and J 3 bases short, with 8 bases between. Germline lookup yields CDR1 SGHTA and CDR2 FQGNSA. This CDR3 comprises 14 residues. This chain's CDR3 is CASSLGRETDTQYF. Here the CDR3 DNA reads TGTGCCAGCAGCTTAGGACGGGAAACAGATACGCAGTATTTT.

The CDR3 DNA sequence: TGTGCCAGTAGCATAACAGGGCGTAGGGGTAATCAGCCCCAGCATTTT. Its translation is CASSITGRRGNQPQHF. The chain links TRBV19 to TRBJ1-5, with D possibly matching TRBD1 (6 bases). V was cut by 6 bases and J by 4 bases, with 19 bases left in between. CDR3 length: 16 amino acids. Germline lookup yields CDR1 LNHDA and CDR2 SQIVND (reference sequence).

The V and J genes are TRBV4-1 and TRBJ2-7; D possibly corresponds to TRBD1 (5 bases). This CDR3 spans 12 amino acids. V was shortened by 3 bases and J by 5 bases, with 8 bases between the two germline ends. From germline, CDR1 is MGHRA and CDR2 YSYEKL. The CDR3 spells CASSHPGNEQYF. For the CDR3, the DNA is TGCGCCAGCAGCCACCCAGGGAACGAGCAGTACTTC.

This clone was recorded a few times. The chain joins TRBV5-6 to TRBJ2-2; no clear D. With 0 bases removed from V and 4 bases from J, the gap between germline ends came to 7 bases. The CDR3 sequence is 14 residues long. The germline V gene encodes CDR1 SGHDT and CDR2 YYEEEE. The DNA for the CDR3 is TGTGCCAGCAGCTTGGCGCCCCTCACCGGGGAGCTGTTTTTT. Protein: CASSLAPLTGELFF.